Below are 24 T cell receptor beta chains sequenced from a single sample in a study of blood T cells in healthy people across ages. The second PCR ran about 7 to 12 cycles with a sample-barcoded 5' primer and J-beta primers. TCRdb reanalysed the 5' RACE reads using MiXCR and keeps one entry per CDR3 protein. The sample contains about 1.5 million distinct CDR3 sequences, 40% to 45% of which appear only once. Sequencing input: blood. The receptors here all came from a woman younger than 30 in good health.

This clonotype has only one observation. A read error is possible here, since a much larger clone lies one base away. The chain links TRBV29-1 to TRBJ1-1; 8 bases agree with TRBD1. The CDR3 is 13 amino acids. The germline CDR1 and CDR2 sequences are SQVTM and ANQGSEA. The J segment lost 6 bases and the V segment lost 1 base, leaving 4 bases of the junction unmatched. Here the CDR3 DNA reads TGCAGCGTTGAAGGGCAGGGGGCCGCTGAAGCTTTCTTT. This codes for CSVEGQGAAEAFF.

Turning to this clonotype: A much more abundant neighbour one base away suggests this may be a read error. The CDR3 coding sequence is TGTGCCAGCAGTTGGAGAGATACGCAGTATTTT. Translating it yields CASSWRDTQYF. The V call is TRBV12-3 or TRBV12-4, the J call TRBJ2-3; the D is unclear. The CDR3 contains 11 residues. V lost 4 bases and J 5 bases, leaving 4 bases between the germline ends.

The chain employs TRBV20-1 and TRBJ1-5; weak D call: TRBD1 (5 bases). V lost 6 bases, J lost 0 bases, and 18 bases lay in between. Germline loops: CDR1 DFQATT, CDR2 SNEGSKA (reference sequence). The CDR3 extends over 16 amino acids. The CDR3 loop reads CSATIPPTVSNQPQHF. The CDR3 DNA reads as TGCAGTGCCACTATACCACCGACAGTTAGCAATCAGCCCCAGCATTTT.

The chain recombines TRBV3-1 with TRBJ2-6, with D possibly TRBD1 on 5 matching bases. Trimming left V 6 bases short and J 5 bases short, with 11 bases between. Germline loops: CDR1 LGHDT, CDR2 YNNKEL (reference sequence). This CDR3 is built from 14 residues. The CDR3 DNA reads as TGTGCCAGCAGGGACATAACTAGGGCCAACGTCCTGACTTTC. Translated: CASRDITRANVLTF.

This clonotype was picked up one time. V gene TRBV6-5 combines with J gene TRBJ1-2; 11 nucleotides align to TRBD1. CDR1 MNHEY and CDR2 SVGAGI come from the germline V gene. V gave up 5 bases and J gave up 5 bases; unmatched junction bases: 10. CDR3 length: 16 amino acids. Here the CDR3 reads CASSLSRTGGPYGYTF. DNA for the CDR3: TGTGCCAGCAGTCTATCTAGGACAGGGGGCCCGTATGGCTACACCTTC.

The V and J genes are TRBV7-8 and TRBJ1-1, with a weak D call TRBD1 (5 bases). CDR1 and CDR2 (germline): SGHVS, FQNEAQ. Trimming took 6 bases from V and 8 from J, leaving 16 bases between them. The CDR3 consists of 13 residues. The CDR3 coding sequence is TGTGCCAGCAGGGATAGGGGCAGGGTGGAAGCTTTCTTT. Protein sequence: CASRDRGRVEAFF.

The chain employs TRBV9 and TRBJ2-2; a weak D match, TRBD1 (6 bases). Germline assignment: CDR1 SGDLS and CDR2 YYNGEE. V lost 3 bases and J lost 3, with 21 bases in between. The CDR3 is 18 amino acids. The CDR3 DNA follows: TGTGCCAGCAGCGCTTGGGCTGGGGGCAATGGTTACACCGGGGAGCTGTTTTTT. It is translated as CASSAWAGGNGYTGELFF.

This clonotype showed up just a few times. The rearrangement uses TRBV20-1 and TRBJ1-2; the match to TRBD1 covers 10 bases. The CDR3 covers 14 residues. V dropped 5 bases and J dropped 1; count of bases not matched to a gene: 4. Germline V lookup: CDR1 DFQATT, CDR2 SNEGSKA (reference sequence). CDR3 DNA: TGCAGTGCTGAGGACAGGGGGTTTAACTATGGCTACACCTTC. Translation gives CSAEDRGFNYGYTF.

This clonotype was recorded a few times. The rearrangement joins TRBV29-1 to TRBJ1-5; weak D call: TRBD1 (6 bases). Germline CDR1 SQVTM, CDR2 ANQGSEA. The CDR3 consists of 14 residues. V lost 6 bases, J lost 3 bases, and 15 bases lay in between. The CDR3 reads CSVQKGGYNQPQHF. For the CDR3, the DNA is TGCAGCGTGCAAAAGGGGGGGTACAATCAGCCCCAGCATTTT. Combining the CDR3 with reference TRBV29-1 and TRBJ1-5 gives the whole variable domain SAVISQKPSRDICQRGTSLTIQCQVDSQVTMMFWYRQQPGQSLTLIATANQGSEATYESGFVIDKFPISRPNLTFSTLTVSNMSPEDSSIYLCSVQKGGYNQPQHFGDGTRLSIL.

Only a few counts were recorded for this clonotype. This rearrangement joins TRBV6-2 or TRBV6-3 to TRBJ2-6; no reliable D call. The length of the CDR3 is 18 residues. Germline-derived CDR1 and CDR2 are MNHEY and SVGEGT. Trimming pared 0 bases from V and 0 bases from J, leaving 12 bases between. The DNA of the CDR3 is TGTGCCAGCAGTTACTCGGCCATCAGTACCTCTGGGGCCAACGTCCTGACTTTC. Translating it yields CASSYSAISTSGANVLTF.

The chain links TRBV20-1 to TRBJ2-1; D is perhaps TRBD2 (5 bases). Looked up from germline, CDR1 is DFQATT and CDR2 is SNEGSKA (reference sequence). Trimming left V 2 bases short and J 10 bases short, with 9 bases between. This CDR3 contains 11 residues. CDR3 amino acids: CSARYGEEQFF. CDR3 bases: TGCAGTGCTAGATATGGGGAGGAGCAGTTCTTC.

This sequence joins TRBV6-4 and TRBJ1-2; maybe TRBD1 (5 bases). Germline V gives CDR1 MRHNA, CDR2 SNTAGT. V was clipped by 4 bases and J by 7 bases, with 19 bases between them. There are 15 residues in the CDR3. Written as DNA, the CDR3 is TGTGCCAGCAGTGCCTTCGTCGGGGGGGGAGGTGGCTACACCTTC. Translated, it gives CASSAFVGGGGGYTF.

This clonotype turned up a few times. The chain employs TRBV29-1 and TRBJ2-5; 11 bases fit TRBD1. The V gene's germline CDR1 is SQVTM and CDR2 ANQGSEA. V trimming: 2 bases; J trimming: 5 bases; junction bases outside the gene matches: 4. This CDR3 has 14 amino acids. The CDR3 bases are TGCAGCGTTGAACCGGGACAGGGGGGGGAGACCCAGTACTTC. Translated, it gives CSVEPGQGGETQYF.

The chain is built from TRBV4-3 and TRBJ2-3, with D hard to call. Trimming shortened V by 0 bases and J by 5 bases, and 21 bases separated the two germline ends. In germline, CDR1 is LGHNA, CDR2 YSLEER. The CDR3 runs 18 residues. CDR3 DNA: TGCGCCAGCAGCCAAGATCCCGCTGGCACAAACATGGGAGATACGCAGTATTTT. Its translation: CASSQDPAGTNMGDTQYF.

This clonotype was seen only a few times. This chain joins TRBV5-6 and TRBJ2-3; D remains ambiguous. The CDR3 extends over 15 amino acids. The ends were cut back, 0 bases at V and 1 base at J, with 9 bases in the middle. In germline, CDR1 is SGHDT, CDR2 YYEEEE. The CDR3 protein is CASSLELIRTDTQYF. For the CDR3, the DNA is TGTGCCAGCAGCTTGGAGCTGATCCGCACAGATACGCAGTATTTT.

This chain connects TRBV20-1 to TRBJ2-7; D not certain. V was trimmed by 1 base and J by 4 bases, leaving 11 bases between them. Germline CDR1 and CDR2: DFQATT and SNEGSKA (reference sequence). The CDR3 is 13 residues long. The CDR3 DNA sequence: TGCAGTGCTAGAGTGGGCGGCCGATACGAGCAGTACTTC. This translates into CSARVGGRYEQYF.

This clonotype occurred a few times. The V and J genes are TRBV14 and TRBJ2-2, with 9 bases lining up with TRBD2. The CDR3 runs to 17 residues. Germline V lookup: CDR1 SGHDN, CDR2 FVKESK. V was pared by 2 bases and J by 1 base, with 5 bases of the junction left unmatched. Written as DNA, the CDR3 is TGTGCCAGCAGCCAATTCGTGACTAGCGGGAACACCGGGGAGCTGTTTTTT. It encodes CASSQFVTSGNTGELFF.

The chain employs TRBV2 and TRBJ1-5; TRBD1 might be the D (5 bases). The CDR3 is 15 residues long. Trimming left V 3 bases short and J 6 bases short, with 15 bases between. Germline CDR1 and CDR2: SNHLY and FYNNEI. The CDR3: CASSDAGRIFQPQHF. CDR3 coding DNA: TGTGCCAGCAGTGACGCAGGGCGAATTTTTCAGCCCCAGCATTTT.

This clonotype was seen more than once but under ten times. The CDR3 region has the DNA TGCAGTGCTAGCGACTGGGTGGCCCAGCATTTT. Translated: CSASDWVAQHF. The chain recombines TRBV20-1 with TRBJ1-5; unclear D gene. Germline V gene data show CDR1 as DFQATT and CDR2 as SNEGSKA (reference sequence). The V gene lost 3 bases and the J gene lost 11 bases, with 11 bases spanning the gap. The CDR3 is made up of 11 amino acids.

J is TRBJ2-7 and V is TRBV7-2; 8 positions agree with TRBD2. The germline CDR1 and CDR2 sequences are SGHTA and FQGNSA. This CDR3 contains 14 residues. After removal of 2 bases from V and 2 bases from J, the junction contained 2 bases not matched to a gene. Here the CDR3 DNA reads TGTGCCAGCAGCTTATCTAGCGGGCCCTACGAGCAGTACTTC. This encodes CASSLSSGPYEQYF. Variable domain in full (rest from reference TRBV7-2 and TRBJ2-7): GAGVSQSPSNKVTEKGKDVELRCDPISGHTALYWYRQSLGQGLEFLIYFQGNSAPDKSGLPSDRFSAERTGGSVSTLTIQRTQQEDSAVYLCASSLSSGPYEQYFGPGTRLTVT.

The CDR3 loop is CASSRSIRTDSYEQYF. The CDR3 DNA sequence: TGCGCCAGCAGCCGCAGCATTCGGACGGATTCCTACGAGCAGTACTTC. The rearrangement uses TRBV4-1 and TRBJ2-7; D not resolved. There are 16 residues in the CDR3. V was cut by 4 bases and J by 1 base, with 17 bases left in between. Germline V gene lookup returns CDR1 MGHRA and CDR2 YSYEKL.

This chain links TRBV29-1 with TRBJ1-1; 9 bases are shared with TRBD1. The germline V gene has CDR1 SQVTM and CDR2 ANQGSEA. The CDR3 consists of 13 residues. Trimming at V came to 4 bases and at J to 0 bases, leaving 0 bases not matched to a gene. DNA for the CDR3: TGCAGCGTTGGGGACAGGGTGAACACTGAAGCTTTCTTT. This codes for CSVGDRVNTEAFF.

The chain joins TRBV29-1 to TRBJ1-2; TRBD1 is a possible D gene (5 bases). The CDR3 runs to 11 residues. The V and J ends lost 7 bases and 2 bases respectively, with 8 bases between them. Germline V gene data show CDR1 as SQVTM and CDR2 as ANQGSEA. CDR3 sequence (DNA): TGCAGCGCATCAGGGAACTATGGCTACACCTTC. This codes for CSASGNYGYTF.

This clonotype was picked up a small number of times. The chain couples TRBV10-3 to TRBJ1-2, with TRBD1 identical over 7 bases. The CDR3 has 13 residues. The junction had 8 bases not matched to a gene; V was cut back by 6 bases and J by 7 bases. Looked up from germline, CDR1 is ENHRY and CDR2 is SYGVKD. Here the CDR3 DNA reads TGTGCCATCAGAGACAGGGAGTACGGTGGCTACACCTTC. Protein product: CAIRDREYGGYTF.